Shown below are 17 T cell receptor beta chains from a single sample sequenced in a study of human T cells and chemical hapten exposure. Time point noted: pre-sensitization, week 0. Treatment specified: therapeutic diphenylcyclopropenone sensitization with weekly scalp DPC. TCRdb re-called the RACE reads with MiXCR, one entry per CDR3 protein. The table lists around 330,000 distinct CDR3 sequences, about 5% of them singletons. The sequencing here drew on whole blood, taken in connection with sensitization to the hapten diphenylcyclopropenone (DPC). The source of these receptors is a woman younger than 35 with alopecia areata. Some clones in this sample may be carry-over from other donors' samples.

In this sample, this clonotype turned up many times. The V call is TRBV6-2 or TRBV6-3, the J call TRBJ2-1; 8 bases agree with TRBD1. V dropped 6 bases and J dropped 6; count of bases not matched to a gene: 10. The CDR3 totals 15 residues. In germline, CDR1 is MNHEY, CDR2 SVGEGT. In DNA form, the CDR3 reads TGTGCCAGCAGAATCAGACAGGGGAGTTTCAATGAGCAGTTCTTC. Amino acids: CASRIRQGSFNEQFF.

This clonotype was seen ten or more times. The rearrangement joins TRBV12-3 or TRBV12-4 to TRBJ2-1, with D possibly matching TRBD2 (5 bases). Trimming removed 6 bases from V and 8 bases from J, with 11 bases in between. The CDR3 is made up of 12 amino acids. This CDR3 is CASRTDGDEQFF. CDR3 nucleotides: TGTGCCAGCAGAACGGACGGGGATGAGCAGTTCTTC.

This clonotype was seen a few times. The CDR3 sequence is CASSTDRGDNSPLHF. CDR3 DNA: TGTGCCAGCAGCACCGACAGGGGGGATAATTCACCCCTCCACTTT. The chain joins TRBV7-8 to TRBJ1-6, with TRBD1 identical over 9 bases. V lost 5 bases, J lost 5 bases, and 4 bases stayed unmatched. Germline V gene sequence: CDR1 SGHVS, CDR2 FQNEAQ. CDR3 length: 15 residues. Based on the CDR3 plus reference TRBV7-8 and TRBJ1-6, the full variable domain is GAGVSQSPRYKVAKRGQDVALRCDPISGHVSLFWYQQALGQGPEFLTYFQNEAQLDKSGLPSDRFFAERPEGSVSTLKIQRTQQEDSAVYLCASSTDRGDNSPLHFGNGTRLTVT.

The J gene is TRBJ1-5, the V gene TRBV6-2 or TRBV6-3, with D hard to call. With 10 bases removed from V and 1 base from J, the gap between germline ends came to 29 bases. The CDR3 loop spans 19 amino acids. Per germline, CDR1 MNHEY and CDR2 SVGEGT. Here the CDR3 reads CATLTPRPSSLRSNQPQHF. DNA for the CDR3: TGTGCCACCCTTACGCCCCGGCCTTCAAGTCTGAGGAGCAATCAGCCCCAGCATTTT.

The chain recombines TRBV6-5 with TRBJ1-2; TRBD1 agrees at 7 bases. Germline trimming cut 0 bases from V and 5 bases from J; bases unmatched to any gene: 9. Per the germline V gene, CDR1 is MNHEY and CDR2 is SVGAGI. CDR3 length: 16 amino acids. CDR3 DNA: TGTGCCAGCAGTTACTCCCCACAGGGGTCTGGGTATGGCTACACCTTC. It codes for CASSYSPQGSGYGYTF.

This clonotype was seen many times. V and J are TRBV12-3 or TRBV12-4 and TRBJ1-5; D may be TRBD1 (5 bases). V lost 10 bases, J lost 0 bases, and 13 bases lay in between. The CDR3 has 14 residues. The CDR3 protein is CATTQGNSNQPQHF. The CDR3 coding sequence is TGTGCCACCACCCAGGGAAATAGCAATCAGCCCCAGCATTTT.

Ten or more counts support this clonotype. The chain recombines TRBV12-5 with TRBJ2-6; no firm D call. There are 13 residues in the CDR3. Per the germline V gene, CDR1 is LGHNT and CDR2 is FRNRAP. V was clipped by 5 bases and J by 1 base, with 3 bases between them. The CDR3 coding sequence is TGTGCTAGTGGTCGTTCTGGGGCCAACGTCCTGACTTTC. Its protein is CASGRSGANVLTF.

This clonotype was seen repeatedly, ten times or more. This sequence joins TRBV5-1 and TRBJ2-7; D gene unclear. The CDR3 sequence is 14 residues long. Germline-derived CDR1 and CDR2 are SGHRS and YFSETQ. Trimming took 4 bases from V and 4 from J, leaving 15 bases between them. CDR3 residues: CASSPTRVHYEQYF. The DNA for the CDR3 is TGCGCCAGCAGCCCGACCCGGGTCCATTACGAGCAGTACTTC.

This clonotype came up a few times. V and J are TRBV3-1 and TRBJ1-1; D gene ambiguous. CDR1 is LGHDT, CDR2 YNNKEL, per germline (reference sequence). The germline V and J ends were trimmed by 4 bases and 3 bases, with 12 bases remaining between them. The CDR3 covers 14 residues. The CDR3 DNA is TGTGCCAGCAGCCTAGGCGCCCGGGACACTGAAGCTTTCTTT. Its protein product is CASSLGARDTEAFF.

The chain carries TRBV9 and TRBJ2-6; D remains unclear. The germline V gene has CDR1 SGDLS and CDR2 YYNGEE. This CDR3 contains 19 residues. V was clipped by 4 bases and J by 0 bases, with 20 bases between them. The CDR3 here is CASSPPPRAVSSGANVLTF. The CDR3 DNA reads TGTGCCAGCAGCCCACCCCCTCGGGCTGTCAGCTCTGGGGCCAACGTCCTGACTTTC.

Only a few counts were recorded for this clonotype. V gene TRBV3-1 combines with J gene TRBJ2-3, with D perhaps TRBD2 (6 bases). The CDR3 covers 14 residues. Trimming left V 4 bases short and J 4 bases short, with 12 bases between. Germline CDR1 is LGHDT and CDR2 is YNNKEL (reference sequence). This chain's CDR3 is CASSPGTFPDTQYF. The CDR3 DNA is TGTGCCAGCAGCCCCGGGACTTTCCCAGATACGCAGTATTTT.

This clonotype was seen more than once but under ten times. This chain uses TRBV6-5 with TRBJ2-7; D possibly matches TRBD1 or TRBD2 (6 bases each). The CDR3 spans 13 residues. V shed 1 base and J shed 7 bases, with 11 bases lying between them. CDR1 and CDR2 (germline): MNHEY, SVGAGI. The CDR3: CASSYLLGGEQYF. CDR3 coding DNA: TGTGCCAGCAGTTACTTGCTAGGGGGGGAGCAGTACTTC.

V usage is TRBV7-9 and J usage is TRBJ1-4; D not resolved. Trimming shortened V by 6 bases and J by 0 bases, and 11 bases separated the two germline ends. The CDR3 has 15 residues. The V gene's germline CDR1 is SEHNR and CDR2 FQNEAQ (reference sequence). The CDR3 DNA reads as TGTGCCAGCAGTTTACTCGGATCAACTAATGAAAAACTGTTTTTT. Residues: CASSLLGSTNEKLFF.

This clonotype showed up just a few times. The V gene is TRBV7-2, the J gene TRBJ2-3, with no clear D. The CDR3 contains 13 residues. Germline lookup yields CDR1 SGHTA and CDR2 FQGNSA. Between the trimmed V and J ends, which lost 6 bases and 2 bases, there was a span of 9 bases. CDR3 region: CASRATPTDTQYF. The DNA of the CDR3 is TGTGCCAGCAGGGCGACCCCCACAGATACGCAGTATTTT.

This rearrangement joins TRBV20-1 to TRBJ1-5; TRBD1 is a possible D gene (6 bases). The CDR3 is 17 residues long. Germline V gene data show CDR1 as DFQATT and CDR2 as SNEGSKA (reference sequence). V lost 0 bases and J 1 base, leaving 16 bases between the germline ends. CDR3 region: CSARDFSGGQSNQPQHF. In DNA form, the CDR3 reads TGCAGTGCTAGAGATTTTTCTGGCGGACAGAGCAATCAGCCCCAGCATTTT.

The gene calls are TRBV7-8 and TRBJ1-1; D is uncertain. The CDR3 totals 14 residues. Germline assignment: CDR1 SGHVS and CDR2 FQNEAQ. With 5 bases removed from V and 7 bases from J, the gap between germline ends came to 17 bases. CDR3 protein: CASSQGPFGSEAFF. The CDR3 region has the DNA TGTGCCAGCAGCCAAGGGCCATTTGGGAGTGAAGCTTTCTTT.

To note about this clonotype: The final CDR3 position lacks the conserved phenylalanine or tryptophan, pointing to a likely read error. The gene calls are TRBV4-2 and TRBJ1-4; 9 bases fit TRBD1. This CDR3 is built from 15 residues. Germline V gene sequence: CDR1 LGHNA, CDR2 YNFKEQ. J was trimmed by 9 bases and V by 1 base; bases with no gene match: 6. The CDR3 bases are TGTGCCAGCAGCCAAGGGGGGACAGGGTCGAAAAAACTGTTTCTT. The encoded protein is CASSQGGTGSKKLFL.